This T cell receptor beta chain was captured in a study of human T cells and chemical hapten exposure. TCRdb redid the calling of the RACE reads with MiXCR, one entry per CDR3 protein. This repertoire shows about 190,000 distinct CDR3 sequences, approximately 26% found once; its top ten account for over 2%. Specified time point: patch test 3, about 24 weeks after DPC sensitization. Noted treatment: therapeutic diphenylcyclopropenone sensitization with weekly scalp DPC. Blood collection happened ahead of applying each patch test. Alopecia patients deemed DPC-suitable, aged 18 to 70, excluding pregnancy. The CDR3 sequence is 15 residues long. CDR1 and CDR2 from the germline V gene are SGDLS and YYNGEE. With 2 bases clipped from V and 5 bases from J, the junction kept 6 bases outside the gene matches.

The input for sequencing was whole blood, taken in connection with sensitization to the hapten diphenylcyclopropenone (DPC). This TCR was sampled from a woman between 40 and 50 years old with alopecia areata. Some clones in this sample may be carry-over from other donors' samples. The V and J genes are TRBV9 and TRBJ2-7, with 11 bases aligning to TRBD1. CDR3 sequence reads: CASSVSGTGGNEQYF. The CDR3 DNA follows: TGTGCCAGCAGCGTCTCCGGGACAGGGGGAAACGAGCAGTACTTC. Combining the CDR3 with reference TRBV9 and TRBJ2-7 gives the whole variable domain DSGVTQTPKHLITATGQRVTLRCSPRSGDLSVYWYQQSLDQGLQFLIQYYNGEERAKGNILERFSAQQFPDLHSELNLSSLELGDSALYFCASSVSGTGGNEQYFGPGTRLTVT.